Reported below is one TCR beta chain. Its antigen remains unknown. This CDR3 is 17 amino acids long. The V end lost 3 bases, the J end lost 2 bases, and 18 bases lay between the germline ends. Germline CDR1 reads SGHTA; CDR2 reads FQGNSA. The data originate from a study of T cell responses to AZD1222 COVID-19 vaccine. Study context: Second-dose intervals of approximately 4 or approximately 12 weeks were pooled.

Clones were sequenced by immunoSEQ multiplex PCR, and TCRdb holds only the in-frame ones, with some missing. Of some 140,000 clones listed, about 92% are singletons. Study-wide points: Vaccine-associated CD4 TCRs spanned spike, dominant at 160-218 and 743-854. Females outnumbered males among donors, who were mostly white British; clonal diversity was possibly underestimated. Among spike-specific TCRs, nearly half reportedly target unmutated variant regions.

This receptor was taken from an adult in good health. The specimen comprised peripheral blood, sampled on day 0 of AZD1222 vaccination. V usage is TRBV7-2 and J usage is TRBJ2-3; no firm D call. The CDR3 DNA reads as TGTGCCAGCAGCTTCTCCCTATTGAGAGGAGCCACAGATACGCAGTATTTT. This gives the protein CASSFSLLRGATDTQYF.